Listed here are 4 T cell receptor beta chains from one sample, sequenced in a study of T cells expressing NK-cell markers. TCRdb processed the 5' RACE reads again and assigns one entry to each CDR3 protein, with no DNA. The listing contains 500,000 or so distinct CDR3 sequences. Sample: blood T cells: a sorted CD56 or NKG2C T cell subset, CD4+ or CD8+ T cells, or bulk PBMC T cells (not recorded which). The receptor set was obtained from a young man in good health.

CDR3 amino acids: CASSSSDNRQGSSGANVLTF. The chain uses TRBV7-8 and TRBJ2-6; without DNA, the TCRdb call of TRBD1 cannot be checked. From germline, CDR1 is SGHVS and CDR2 FQNEAQ. CDR3 length: 20 residues.

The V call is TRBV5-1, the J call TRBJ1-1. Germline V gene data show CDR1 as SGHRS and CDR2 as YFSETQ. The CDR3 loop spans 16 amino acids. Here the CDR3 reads CASSSTAGTKNTEAFF.

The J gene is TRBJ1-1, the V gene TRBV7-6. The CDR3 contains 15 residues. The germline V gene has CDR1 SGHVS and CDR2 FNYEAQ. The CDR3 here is CASSLAPHGNTEAFF. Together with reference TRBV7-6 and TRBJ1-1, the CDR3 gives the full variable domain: GAGVSQSPRYKVTKRGQDVALRCDPISGHVSLYWYRQALGQGPEFLTYFNYEAQQDKSGLPNDRFSAERPEGSISTLTIQRTEQRDSAMYRCASSLAPHGNTEAFFGQGTRLTVV.

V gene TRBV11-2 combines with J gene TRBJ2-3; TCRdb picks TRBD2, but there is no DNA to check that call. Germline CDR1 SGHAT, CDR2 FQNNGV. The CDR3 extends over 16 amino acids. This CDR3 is CASSDTGTRIRYTQYF.